This T cell receptor (beta chain) is from a study of T-cell memory formation after mild COVID-19 (TCRdb year 2021). Context from the whole study: Most TCR sequence clusters were specific to one of the two donors. In a couple of donors, T-cell clones that expanded and contracted after mild COVID-19 were tracked by sequencing TCRalpha and TCRbeta repertoires over time. Two young, previously healthy adult volunteers, one female and one male, were included in the cohort. Here is what the overall study found, with its caveats: The study included only a couple of mild cases, and larger cohorts that include severe cases with pre-infection samples were judged to be necessary. Contracting CD4+ clones turned up mainly in the CM and EM memory subsets, whereas EMRA was where CD8+ clones were enriched. Clones contracting from day 15 to 85 had balanced CD4/CD8 phenotypes, while a second wave expanding from day 15 to 37 was biased towards CD4+. The detection of some responding clones in pre-infection memory suggests that pre-existing cross-reactive memory T cells joined the SARS-CoV-2 response. The second-wave clones that peaked on day 37 were not confirmed to be SARS-CoV-2 specific.

This clonotype was detected only a few times. This clone's antigen is unknown. No base quality values were provided; no much bigger clone lies one nucleotide off. Looking up the germline V gene yields CDR1 SQVTM and CDR2 ANQGSEA. V was cut back by 4 bases and J by 3 bases, leaving a gap of 12 bases between them. There are 13 amino acids in the CDR3, from cysteine to phenylalanine inclusive. Only the CDR3 portion is preserved as DNA: 39 bases, with reading frame beginning at the first base. PBMCs were isolated by Ficoll-Paque density gradient centrifugation. These reads were obtained on an Illumina NovaSeq 6000. Using 5'RACE with constant-segment primers, TCRalpha and TCRbeta cDNA libraries were constructed, with sample barcodes and unique molecular identifiers added in the process. Trizol reagent was used to extract RNA from every sample. The libraries were amplified in two PCR steps, and the second step added a second sample barcode and Illumina TruSeq adapters. The libraries were sequenced on an Illumina NovaSeq using 2 x 150 bp paired-end reads. Concerning the study's data processing: With migec v1.2.7, reads were demultiplexed and then collapsed into UMI-guided consensus sequences. Using mixcr v2.1.11, UMI consensuses were aligned to TRA and TRB V and J templates and then assembled into clonotypes. A clonotype was counted as expanded or contracted only if both edgeR and NoisET called the change significant, with noise models trained on biological replicates. For edgeR calls, the cutoffs were a false discovery rate-adjusted p below 0.01 and a log2 fold-change threshold of 1. As an exploratory analysis of dynamics, max-normalized trajectories of the 1000 most abundant clonotypes were examined with PCA combined with hierarchical clustering. The CD4 or CD8 phenotype of responding clones was assigned using the separately sequenced CD4+ and CD8+ repertoires. The public reads were reanalyzed by TCRdb: fastp trimming at Q25, MiXCR alignment, in-frame beta chains only. Each entry merges the rows of one CDR3 protein and shows their most common DNA and genes. These V and J calls are TCRdb output, not the study's own analysis. Recorded for this sample are a few hundred thousand distinct CDR3 sequences; 7.5% to 9.5% of them occurred a single time. The ten largest clonotypes hold roughly 23% of the sample.

Material: PBMCs or a T cell subset sorted from them (not recorded which). The clonotype was recovered from a man aged 18 to 29 who had mild COVID-19 (a few samples of this study predate the infection). The sample titles of this study are shuffled in the database, so cell type and time point are left out; the donor was told from shared clones. The V gene is TRBV29-1 and the J gene is TRBJ2-5; no D gene call is confident. The sequenced DNA: TGCAGCGTTGCGGCGAAACTGAAAGAGACCCAGTACTTC. This yields the protein CSVAAKLKETQYF.